These 25 T cell receptor beta chains came from one sample sequenced in a study of blood T cells in healthy people across ages. Primers used in a second PCR of roughly 6 to 11 cycles were a sample-barcoded 5' primer and a J-beta primer mix. MiXCR, run by TCRdb on the 5' RACE reads, gives a single entry per CDR3 protein. Of about 780,000 distinct CDR3 sequences listed, around a quarter were seen once; the top ten hold around 3%. A further study also used this sample, focusing on T cells of mothers and their children.

The specimen sequenced was blood. The source is a boy younger than 18 in good health.

This clonotype was seen a single time. The chain has TRBV28 and TRBJ2-5; the D gene could be TRBD1 or TRBD2 (6 bases each). Trimming pared 6 bases from V and 2 bases from J, leaving 22 bases between. CDR3 length: 17 residues. Germline V gene sequence: CDR1 MDHEN, CDR2 SYDVKM. CDR3 nucleotides: TGTGCCAGCAGCCCATTCGAGTTGAGGGGGGTGCAAGAGACCCAGTACTTC. Translation gives CASSPFELRGVQETQYF.

This chain joins TRBV5-1 and TRBJ1-5; D not certain. V was cut by 0 bases and J by 6 bases, with 7 bases left in between. CDR3 length: 13 residues. The germline CDR1 and CDR2 sequences are SGHRS and YFSETQ. The CDR3 bases are TGCGCCAGCAGCTTGGTAATGGGTCAGCCCCAGCATTTT. Residues: CASSLVMGQPQHF.

This clonotype was seen a handful of times. This chain connects TRBV19 to TRBJ2-7; tentative D call: TRBD2 (5 bases). CDR1 is LNHDA, CDR2 SQIVND, per germline (reference sequence). The germline V and J ends were trimmed by 3 bases and 2 bases, with 17 bases remaining between them. This CDR3 comprises 16 residues. The CDR3 DNA reads as TGTGCCAGTAGTATCACGGCAGCTAGCCGACCCTACGAGCAGTACTTC. Amino acids: CASSITAASRPYEQYF.

The chain combines TRBV20-1 with TRBJ1-2; D gene unclear. Trimming pared 4 bases from V and 8 bases from J, leaving 20 bases between. The germline CDR1 and CDR2 sequences are DFQATT and SNEGSKA (reference sequence). The CDR3 spans 14 residues. The CDR3 nucleotides read TGCAGTGCTACAAAGACGGCCCTAAAGACGGGCTACACCTTC. Residues: CSATKTALKTGYTF.

The rearrangement joins TRBV28 to TRBJ2-7; no reliable D call. V was clipped by 4 bases and J by 3 bases, with 7 bases between them. Germline CDR1 reads MDHEN; CDR2 reads SYDVKM. The CDR3 contains 12 residues. CDR3 loop: CASSSVLYEQYF. In DNA form, the CDR3 reads TGTGCCAGCAGTTCGGTTCTCTACGAGCAGTACTTC.

The rearrangement joins TRBV2 to TRBJ1-2; 7 nucleotides align to TRBD1. J lost 8 bases, V lost 6 bases, and 9 bases had no gene match. There are 13 residues in the CDR3. Germline V gene sequence: CDR1 SNHLY, CDR2 FYNNEI. The CDR3 protein is CASSAGQLKGYTF. The CDR3 DNA is TGTGCCAGCAGCGCGGGACAGCTGAAGGGCTACACCTTC. Supplemented by reference TRBV2 and TRBJ1-2, the full variable domain reads EPEVTQTPSHQVTQMGQEVILRCVPISNHLYFYWYRQILGQKVEFLVSFYNNEISEKSEIFDDQFSVERPDGSNFTLKIRSTKLEDSAMYFCASSAGQLKGYTFGSGTRLTVV.

This clonotype was seen a few times. The chain links TRBV5-5 to TRBJ2-3; 10 bases agree with TRBD2. Germline V gives CDR1 SGHKS, CDR2 YYEKEE (reference sequence). The trim removed 1 base at V and 6 bases at J, leaving 8 bases unmatched. The CDR3 is 16 residues long. CDR3 region: CASSLRGVAGGDTQYF. The CDR3 coding sequence is TGTGCCAGCAGCTTGAGGGGAGTAGCGGGGGGCGATACGCAGTATTTT.

This clonotype was seen more than once but under ten times. This chain joins TRBV28 and TRBJ1-2; 7 nucleotides match TRBD1. The CDR3 is 14 amino acids. The J segment lost 4 bases and the V segment lost 6 bases, leaving 8 bases of the junction unmatched. Germline loops: CDR1 MDHEN, CDR2 SYDVKM. The CDR3 DNA reads as TGTGCCAGCAGCCCTGGGGACAGTGCCTATGGCTACACCTTC. Its protein is CASSPGDSAYGYTF.

The rearrangement uses TRBV20-1 and TRBJ1-1, with TRBD1 as a possible D gene (6 bases). CDR1 DFQATT and CDR2 SNEGSKA come from the germline V gene (reference sequence). V lost 6 bases, J lost 4 bases, and 18 bases lay in between. The CDR3 consists of 14 residues. The CDR3 sequence: CSAPRQVRGTEAFF. As DNA, the CDR3 is TGCAGTGCGCCTCGACAGGTACGAGGCACTGAAGCTTTCTTT.

This clonotype was seen only a few times. The V gene is TRBV5-1, the J gene TRBJ2-5, with 9 positions matching TRBD1. From germline, CDR1 is SGHRS and CDR2 YFSETQ. This CDR3 has 15 residues. Trimming took 7 bases from V and 5 from J; bases not matched to a gene: 12. CDR3 region: CASGSLQGAPETQYF. CDR3 nucleotide sequence: TGCGCCAGCGGCTCGTTACAGGGGGCTCCGGAGACCCAGTACTTC.

J is TRBJ2-5 and V is TRBV20-1, with 8 positions matching TRBD1. Trimming removed 4 bases from V and 5 bases from J; junction bases left unmatched: 6. The CDR3 contains 13 residues. Germline CDR1 DFQATT, CDR2 SNEGSKA (reference sequence). The CDR3 DNA follows: TGCAGTGCTAAGGGACAGGCTGGGGAGACCCAGTACTTC. The encoded protein is CSAKGQAGETQYF.

The chain couples TRBV5-1 to TRBJ1-3, with D possibly TRBD1 on 6 matching bases. Trimming took 4 bases from V and 0 from J, leaving 17 bases between them. The germline V gene encodes CDR1 SGHRS and CDR2 YFSETQ. The CDR3 is 17 residues long. CDR3 protein: CASSTDSPHISGNTIYF. CDR3 DNA sequence: TGCGCCAGCAGCACGGACAGCCCCCACATCTCTGGAAACACCATATATTTT. The variable domain in full, with the rest retrieved from reference TRBV5-1 and TRBJ1-3, is KAGVTQTPRYLIKTRGQQVTLSCSPISGHRSVSWYQQTPGQGLQFLFEYFSETQRNKGNFPGRFSGRQFSNSRSEMNVSTLELGDSALYLCASSTDSPHISGNTIYFGEGSWLTVV.

This chain connects TRBV9 to TRBJ1-4, with D hard to call. Trimming took off 6 bases at V and 8 bases at J, with 17 bases between the two ends. CDR1 and CDR2 (germline): SGDLS, YYNGEE. The CDR3 has 14 amino acids. This chain's CDR3 is CASNSGLTYEKLFF. CDR3 nucleotides: TGTGCCAGCAACTCGGGCCTAACGTACGAAAAACTGTTTTTT. Variable domain in full (rest from reference TRBV9 and TRBJ1-4): DSGVTQTPKHLITATGQRVTLRCSPRSGDLSVYWYQQSLDQGLQFLIQYYNGEERAKGNILERFSAQQFPDLHSELNLSSLELGDSALYFCASNSGLTYEKLFFGSGTQLSVL.

The CDR3, as DNA: TGTGCCAGCAGCTCCCAGGGTTCCCACGAGCAGTACTTC. Translated, it gives CASSSQGSHEQYF. The rearrangement joins TRBV7-9 to TRBJ2-7; the D gene is possibly TRBD1 (5 bases). V was trimmed by 4 bases and J by 5 bases, leaving 12 bases between them. Looked up from germline, CDR1 is SEHNR and CDR2 is FQNEAQ (reference sequence). The CDR3 is 13 residues long.

This clonotype was seen ten or more times. The chain employs TRBV28 and TRBJ1-1; unclear D gene. CDR1 and CDR2 from the germline V gene are MDHEN and SYDVKM. The CDR3 consists of 12 residues. V shed 7 bases and J shed 9 bases, with 15 bases lying between them. The chain's CDR3 is CASISIGRKAFF. CDR3 nucleotides: TGTGCCAGCATATCTATCGGGCGGAAAGCTTTCTTT.

The chain has TRBV2 and TRBJ2-3; TRBD2 aligns across 11 bases. The V gene's germline CDR1 is SNHLY and CDR2 FYNNEI. J gave up 1 base and V 8 bases, and 20 bases lay outside the gene matches. This CDR3 comprises 20 residues. CDR3: CASQNPGLAGGPRGTDTQYF. The CDR3 DNA reads as TGTGCCAGCCAAAACCCCGGGCTAGCGGGGGGACCCCGAGGCACAGATACGCAGTATTTT. The entire variable domain, with the rest obtained from reference TRBV2 and TRBJ2-3, is as follows: EPEVTQTPSHQVTQMGQEVILRCVPISNHLYFYWYRQILGQKVEFLVSFYNNEISEKSEIFDDQFSVERPDGSNFTLKIRSTKLEDSAMYFCASQNPGLAGGPRGTDTQYFGPGTRLTVL.

The rearrangement joins TRBV7-9 to TRBJ2-2; 8 bases are shared with TRBD1. J was trimmed by 2 bases and V by 9 bases; bases with no gene match: 14. The CDR3 spans 17 residues. Germline CDR1 reads SEHNR; CDR2 reads FQNEAQ (reference sequence). CDR3 in amino acids: CASSRAGQGSNTGELFF. The CDR3 bases are TGTGCCAGTAGCCGCGCCGGACAGGGTAGTAACACCGGGGAGCTGTTTTTT.

The chain employs TRBV7-9 and TRBJ2-1; D is undetermined. Per the germline V gene, CDR1 is SEHNR and CDR2 is FQNEAQ (reference sequence). This CDR3 is 16 amino acids long. Trimming removed 7 bases at V and 0 bases at J, with 16 bases between. The chain's CDR3 is CASTIPVGPSYNEQFF. In nucleotides, the CDR3 is TGTGCCAGCACCATCCCCGTAGGGCCCTCCTACAATGAGCAGTTCTTC.

This clonotype was counted only a few times. This chain links TRBV6-5 with TRBJ1-1; possibly TRBD1 for D (6 bases). Trimming removed 0 bases from V and 0 bases from J, with 14 bases in between. This CDR3 is built from 17 residues. Germline values: CDR1 MNHEY, CDR2 SVGAGI. As DNA, the CDR3 is TGTGCCAGCAGTTACTCCCAACCCGGACAGATGAACACTGAAGCTTTCTTT. Its protein is CASSYSQPGQMNTEAFF.

V and J are TRBV7-9 and TRBJ2-1; 9 nucleotides line up with TRBD1. The DNA end lines up better with TRBJ2-5; the J call may be wrong. Germline CDR1 reads SEHNR; CDR2 reads FQNEAQ (reference sequence). CDR3 length equals 15 residues. CDR3 sequence (DNA): TGTGCCAGCAGCTTAGCCGACAGGGGGGAAGAGACCCAGTACTTC. Its protein product is CASSLADRGEETQYF.

This sequence joins TRBV12-3 or TRBV12-4 and TRBJ2-3; TRBD2 is a possible D gene (7 bases). This CDR3 contains 14 residues. V lost 8 bases and J 5 bases, leaving 17 bases between the germline ends. This chain's CDR3 is CASEPRGGGDTQYF. CDR3 bases: TGTGCCAGCGAACCTCGAGGGGGGGGAGATACGCAGTATTTT.

The rearrangement links TRBV10-3 to TRBJ2-5, with a weak D call TRBD2 (5 bases). The J call may be wrong; the DNA end is better matched by TRBJ2-7. Germline CDR1 reads ENHRY; CDR2 reads SYGVKD. The CDR3 sequence is 16 residues long. The chain's CDR3 is CATNGDEGLGSYEQYF. DNA of the CDR3: TGTGCCACAAACGGCGATGAGGGATTGGGGTCCTACGAGCAGTACTTC.

This clonotype appeared a few times. The V call is TRBV7-2, the J call TRBJ2-3, with D perhaps matching TRBD2 (5 bases). From germline, CDR1 is SGHTA and CDR2 FQGNSA. CDR3 length: 13 residues. Trimming stripped 4 bases from V and 12 bases from J, with 17 bases between. The CDR3 nucleotides are TGTGCCAGCAGCTCCGGCGGGCTAGCCTCCCAGTATTTT. Amino acid sequence: CASSSGGLASQYF. The full variable domain, completed using reference TRBV7-2 and TRBJ2-3, is GAGVSQSPSNKVTEKGKDVELRCDPISGHTALYWYRQSLGQGLEFLIYFQGNSAPDKSGLPSDRFSAERTGGSVSTLTIQRTQQEDSAVYLCASSSGGLASQYFGPGTRLTVL.

This clonotype was found a few times. V and J are TRBV6-1 and TRBJ2-7; the match to TRBD2 covers 7 bases. Germline assignment: CDR1 MNHNS and CDR2 SASEGT. J was trimmed by 0 bases and V by 3 bases; bases with no gene match: 8. This CDR3 spans 16 amino acids. The CDR3, as DNA: TGTGCCAGCAGTGAGAGCGTGGGGGGGGGCTCCTACGAGCAGTACTTC. It codes for CASSESVGGGSYEQYF.

This chain links TRBV6-1 with TRBJ1-2; D gene uncertain. Germline CDR1 reads MNHNS; CDR2 reads SASEGT. With 7 bases removed from V and 2 bases from J, the gap between germline ends came to 14 bases. The CDR3 sequence is 14 residues long. CDR3 nucleotides: TGTGCCAGCACCGAAGGAAATCGAAACTATGGCTACACCTTC. Translating gives CASTEGNRNYGYTF.